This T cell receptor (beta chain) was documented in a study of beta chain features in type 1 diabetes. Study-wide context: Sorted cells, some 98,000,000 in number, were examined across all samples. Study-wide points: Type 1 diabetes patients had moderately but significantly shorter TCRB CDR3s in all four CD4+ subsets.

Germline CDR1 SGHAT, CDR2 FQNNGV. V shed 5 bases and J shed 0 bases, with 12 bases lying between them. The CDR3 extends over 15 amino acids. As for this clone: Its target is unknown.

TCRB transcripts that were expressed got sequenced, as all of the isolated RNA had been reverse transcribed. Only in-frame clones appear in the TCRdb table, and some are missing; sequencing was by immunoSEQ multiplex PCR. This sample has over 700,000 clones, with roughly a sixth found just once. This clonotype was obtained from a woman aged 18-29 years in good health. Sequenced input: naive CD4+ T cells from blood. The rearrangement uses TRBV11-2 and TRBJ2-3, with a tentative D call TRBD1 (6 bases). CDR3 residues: CASSLLQGSTDTQYF. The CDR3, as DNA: TGTGCCAGCAGCCTCCTGCAGGGGAGCACAGATACGCAGTATTTT.